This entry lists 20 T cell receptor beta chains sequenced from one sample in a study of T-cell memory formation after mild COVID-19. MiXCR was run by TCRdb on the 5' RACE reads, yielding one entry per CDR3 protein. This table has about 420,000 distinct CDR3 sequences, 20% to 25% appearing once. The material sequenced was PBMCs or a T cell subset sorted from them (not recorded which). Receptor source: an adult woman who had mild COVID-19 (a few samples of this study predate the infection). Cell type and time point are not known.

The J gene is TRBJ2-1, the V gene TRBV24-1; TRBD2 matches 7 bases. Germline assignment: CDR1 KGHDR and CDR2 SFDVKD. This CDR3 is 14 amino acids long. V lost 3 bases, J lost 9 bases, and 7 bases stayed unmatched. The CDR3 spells CATSDSGIKSEQFF. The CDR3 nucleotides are TGTGCCACCAGTGATAGCGGGATCAAGAGTGAGCAGTTCTTC.

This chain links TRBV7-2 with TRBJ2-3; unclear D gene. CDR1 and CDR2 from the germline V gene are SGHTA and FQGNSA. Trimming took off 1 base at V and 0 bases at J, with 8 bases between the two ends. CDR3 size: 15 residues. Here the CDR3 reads CASSLGQFSTDTQYF. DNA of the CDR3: TGTGCCAGCAGCTTAGGACAATTTAGCACAGATACGCAGTATTTT.

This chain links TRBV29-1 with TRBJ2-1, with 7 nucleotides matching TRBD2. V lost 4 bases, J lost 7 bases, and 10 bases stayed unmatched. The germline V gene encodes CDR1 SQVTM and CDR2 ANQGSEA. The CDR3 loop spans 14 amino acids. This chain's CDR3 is CSVGGGTGGNEQFF. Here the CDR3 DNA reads TGCAGCGTTGGGGGCGGAACGGGAGGAAATGAGCAGTTCTTC.

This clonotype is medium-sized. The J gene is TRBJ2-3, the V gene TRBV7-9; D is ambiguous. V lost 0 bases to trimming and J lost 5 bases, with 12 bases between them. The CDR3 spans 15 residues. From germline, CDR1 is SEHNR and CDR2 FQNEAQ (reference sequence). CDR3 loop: CASSLASAFGDTQYF. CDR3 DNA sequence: TGTGCCAGCAGCTTAGCGAGCGCTTTTGGAGATACGCAGTATTTT.

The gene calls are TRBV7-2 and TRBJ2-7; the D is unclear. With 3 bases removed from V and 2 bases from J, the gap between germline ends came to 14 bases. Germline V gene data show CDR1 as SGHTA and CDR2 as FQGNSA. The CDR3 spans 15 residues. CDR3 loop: CASSLGLTATYEQYF. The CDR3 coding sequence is TGTGCCAGCAGCTTGGGCCTAACCGCTACCTACGAGCAGTACTTC.

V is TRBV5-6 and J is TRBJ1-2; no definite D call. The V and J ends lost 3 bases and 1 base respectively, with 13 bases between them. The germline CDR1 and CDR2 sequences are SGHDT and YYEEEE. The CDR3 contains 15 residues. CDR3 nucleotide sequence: TGTGCCAGCAGCTCTCCGGGAGAAATTAACTATGGCTACACCTTC. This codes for CASSSPGEINYGYTF.

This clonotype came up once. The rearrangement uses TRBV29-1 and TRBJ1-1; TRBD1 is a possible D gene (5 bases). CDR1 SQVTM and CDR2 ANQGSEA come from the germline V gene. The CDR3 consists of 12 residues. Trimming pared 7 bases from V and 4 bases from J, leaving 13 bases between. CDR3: CSGSRGSTEAFF. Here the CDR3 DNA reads TGCAGCGGATCAAGGGGTTCCACTGAAGCTTTCTTT. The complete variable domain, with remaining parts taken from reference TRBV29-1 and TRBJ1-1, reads SAVISQKPSRDICQRGTSLTIQCQVDSQVTMMFWYRQQPGQSLTLIATANQGSEATYESGFVIDKFPISRPNLTFSTLTVSNMSPEDSSIYLCSGSRGSTEAFFGQGTRLTVV.

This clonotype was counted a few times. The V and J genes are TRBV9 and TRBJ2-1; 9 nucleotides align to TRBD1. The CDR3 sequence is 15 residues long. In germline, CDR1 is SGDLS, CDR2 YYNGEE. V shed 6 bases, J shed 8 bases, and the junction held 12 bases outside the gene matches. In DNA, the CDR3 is TGTGCCAGCATCCTCCGGGACAGGGTTCAGGATGAGCAGTTCTTC. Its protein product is CASILRDRVQDEQFF.

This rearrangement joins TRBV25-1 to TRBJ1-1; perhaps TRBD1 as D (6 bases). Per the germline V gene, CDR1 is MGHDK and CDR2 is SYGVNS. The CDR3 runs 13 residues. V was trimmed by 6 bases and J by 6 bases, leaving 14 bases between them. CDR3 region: CASRIGGAAEAFF. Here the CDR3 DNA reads TGTGCCAGCAGGATAGGGGGGGCAGCTGAAGCTTTCTTT. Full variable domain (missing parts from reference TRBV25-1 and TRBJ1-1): EADIYQTPRYLVIGTGKKITLECSQTMGHDKMYWYQQDPGMELHLIHYSYGVNSTEKGDLSSESTVSRIRTEHFPLTLESARPSHTSQYLCASRIGGAAEAFFGQGTRLTVV.

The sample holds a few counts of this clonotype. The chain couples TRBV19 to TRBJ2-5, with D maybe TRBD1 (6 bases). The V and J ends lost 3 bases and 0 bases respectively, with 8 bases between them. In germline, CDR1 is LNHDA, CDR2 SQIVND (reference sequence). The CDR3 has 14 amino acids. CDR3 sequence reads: CASSMDSYQETQYF. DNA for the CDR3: TGTGCCAGTAGTATGGACAGCTACCAAGAGACCCAGTACTTC.

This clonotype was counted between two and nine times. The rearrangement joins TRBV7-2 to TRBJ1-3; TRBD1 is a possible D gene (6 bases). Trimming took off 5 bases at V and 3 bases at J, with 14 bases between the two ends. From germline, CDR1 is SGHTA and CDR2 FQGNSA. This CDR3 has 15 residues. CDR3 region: CASSPMQGSGNTIYF. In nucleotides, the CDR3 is TGTGCCAGCAGCCCCATGCAGGGGAGTGGAAACACCATATATTTT. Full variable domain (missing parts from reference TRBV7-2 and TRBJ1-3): GAGVSQSPSNKVTEKGKDVELRCDPISGHTALYWYRQSLGQGLEFLIYFQGNSAPDKSGLPSDRFSAERTGGSVSTLTIQRTQQEDSAVYLCASSPMQGSGNTIYFGEGSWLTVV.

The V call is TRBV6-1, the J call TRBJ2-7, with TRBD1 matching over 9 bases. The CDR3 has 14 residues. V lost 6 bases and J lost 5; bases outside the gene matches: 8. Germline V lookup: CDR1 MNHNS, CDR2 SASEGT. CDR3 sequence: CASRDPGQGNEQYF. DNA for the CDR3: TGTGCCAGCAGGGATCCGGGACAGGGCAACGAGCAGTACTTC.

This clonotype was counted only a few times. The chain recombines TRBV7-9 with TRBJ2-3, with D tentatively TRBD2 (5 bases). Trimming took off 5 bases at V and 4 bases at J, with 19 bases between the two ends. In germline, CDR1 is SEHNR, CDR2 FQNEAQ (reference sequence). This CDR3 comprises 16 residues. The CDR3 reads CASSERADDLSDTQYF. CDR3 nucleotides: TGTGCCAGCAGCGAGAGGGCTGACGACCTCTCAGATACGCAGTATTTT.

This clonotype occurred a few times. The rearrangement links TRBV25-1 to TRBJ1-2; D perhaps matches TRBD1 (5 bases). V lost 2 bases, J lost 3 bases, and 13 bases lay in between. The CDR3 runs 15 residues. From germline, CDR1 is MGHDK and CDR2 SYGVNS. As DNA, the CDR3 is TGTGCCAGCAGTGAACCGGGACTCTCTGACTATGGCTACACCTTC. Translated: CASSEPGLSDYGYTF.

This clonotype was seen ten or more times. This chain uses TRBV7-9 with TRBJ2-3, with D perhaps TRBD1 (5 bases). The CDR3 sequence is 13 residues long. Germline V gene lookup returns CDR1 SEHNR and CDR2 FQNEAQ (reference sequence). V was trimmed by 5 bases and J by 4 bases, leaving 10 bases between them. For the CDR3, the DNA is TGTGCCAGCAGCGCGCAGGGTTCAGATACGCAGTATTTT. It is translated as CASSAQGSDTQYF.

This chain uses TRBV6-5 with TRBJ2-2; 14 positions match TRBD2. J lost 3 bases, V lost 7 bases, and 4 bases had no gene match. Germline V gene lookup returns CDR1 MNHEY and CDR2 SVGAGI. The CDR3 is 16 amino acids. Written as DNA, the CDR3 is TGTGCCAGCACTAGACTAGCGGGAGGGTACACCGGGGAGCTGTTTTTT. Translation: CASTRLAGGYTGELFF.

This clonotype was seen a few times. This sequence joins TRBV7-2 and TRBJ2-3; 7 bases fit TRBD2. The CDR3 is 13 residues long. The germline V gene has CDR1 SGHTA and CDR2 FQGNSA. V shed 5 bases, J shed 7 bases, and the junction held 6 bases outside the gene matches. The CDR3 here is CASSPGLEYTQYF. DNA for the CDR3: TGTGCCAGCAGCCCAGGACTAGAGTATACGCAGTATTTT.

For the CDR3, the DNA is TGTGCCACCAGTGATCGCACAGGGTCTGGGGCCAACGTCCTGACTTTC. As protein: CATSDRTGSGANVLTF. The gene calls are TRBV24-1 and TRBJ2-6, with D perhaps TRBD1 (6 bases). Germline CDR1 KGHDR, CDR2 SFDVKD. The CDR3 has 16 amino acids. The V end lost 3 bases, the J end lost 1 base, and 9 bases lay between the germline ends.

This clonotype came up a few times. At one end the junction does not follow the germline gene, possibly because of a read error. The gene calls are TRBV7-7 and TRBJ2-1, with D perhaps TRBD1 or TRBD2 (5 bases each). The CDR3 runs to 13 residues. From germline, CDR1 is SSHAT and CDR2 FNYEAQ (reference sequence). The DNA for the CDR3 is TGTGCTAGCAGCTTAGCGCAGGGTAACGAGCAGTTCTTC. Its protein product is CASSLAQGNEQFF. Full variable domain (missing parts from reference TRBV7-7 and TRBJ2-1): GAGVSQSPRYKVTKRGQDVTLRCDPISSHATLYWYQQALGQGPEFLTYFNYEAQPDKSGLPSDRFSAERPEGSISTLTIQRTEQRDSAMYRCASSLAQGNEQFFGPGTRLTVL.

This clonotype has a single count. CDR3 nucleotide sequence: TGTGCCAGCAGCCCCCACGGGGGGTCTAGCGGGGGGAATGAGCAGTTCTTC. Translating it yields CASSPHGGSSGGNEQFF. This rearrangement joins TRBV9 to TRBJ2-1, with 11 bases matching TRBD2. J lost 7 bases, V lost 4 bases, and 13 bases had no gene match. CDR1 SGDLS and CDR2 YYNGEE come from the germline V gene. The CDR3 extends over 17 amino acids.